The 22 T cell receptor beta chains listed next were all sequenced from one sample in a study of graft-versus-host responses after intestinal transplantation. Sequencing used immunoSEQ multiplex PCR; TCRdb keeps in-frame clones, though not all of them. The sample includes 130,000 or so clones, around 90% seen only once; the top ten take about 0.19%. These receptors have no identified antigens. The source material was unstimulated CD4+ T cells sorted from spleen or lymph node cells, sampled before intestinal transplant. These receptors were taken from a human donor who received an intestinal transplant.

The chain joins TRBV28 to TRBJ1-5; TRBD1 matches at 8 bases. The CDR3 loop spans 17 amino acids. V shed 2 bases, J shed 3 bases, and the junction held 9 bases outside the gene matches. Germline CDR1 reads MDHEN; CDR2 reads SYDVKM. The CDR3: CASSLRTGRTYNQPQHF. CDR3 coding DNA: TGTGCCAGCAGTTTAAGGACAGGGCGTACATACAATCAGCCCCAGCATTTT. Complete variable domain (other parts from reference TRBV28 and TRBJ1-5): DVKVTQSSRYLVKRTGEKVFLECVQDMDHENMFWYRQDPGLGLRLIYFSYDVKMKEKGDIPEGYSVSREKKERFSLILESASTNQTSMYLCASSLRTGRTYNQPQHFGDGTRLSIL.

The chain employs TRBV7-9 and TRBJ1-2; D is unresolved. This CDR3 has 15 amino acids. The germline V gene encodes CDR1 SEHNR and CDR2 FQNEAQ (reference sequence). The V end was cut by 1 base, the J end by 2 bases, with 11 bases between. The CDR3, as DNA: TGTGCCAGCAGCTTAGTCGTGGGCTTGAACTATGGCTACACCTTC. This codes for CASSLVVGLNYGYTF.

The chain is built from TRBV28 and TRBJ2-6, with D uncertain. Deletions cut 5 bases from V and 4 bases from J, with 6 bases between. The CDR3 totals 13 residues. CDR1 is MDHEN, CDR2 SYDVKM, per germline. CDR3 residues: CASSADGANVLTF. The CDR3 DNA reads TGTGCCAGCAGTGCCGACGGGGCCAACGTCCTGACTTTC.

This clone was found once. The J gene is TRBJ2-3, the V gene TRBV19, with TRBD1 matching over 8 bases. V gave up 4 bases and J gave up 3 bases; unmatched junction bases: 3. The length of the CDR3 is 14 residues. The V gene's germline CDR1 is LNHDA and CDR2 SQIVND (reference sequence). CDR3 residues: CASSNTGGTDTQYF. The CDR3 nucleotides are TGTGCCAGTAGTAACACAGGGGGGACAGATACGCAGTATTTT. The complete variable domain, with remaining parts taken from reference TRBV19 and TRBJ2-3, reads DGGITQSPKYLFRKEGQNVTLSCEQNLNHDAMYWYRQDPGQGLRLIYYSQIVNDFQKGDIAEGYSVSREKKESFPLTVTSAQKNPTAFYLCASSNTGGTDTQYFGPGTRLTVL.

V usage is TRBV14 and J usage is TRBJ2-4, with D possibly TRBD1 on 5 matching bases. V was shortened by 1 base and J by 14 bases, with 15 bases between the two germline ends. The CDR3 sequence is 13 residues long. Germline CDR1 and CDR2: SGHDN and FVKESK. In nucleotides, the CDR3 is TGTGCCAGCAGCCAAGGCGACAGTACGATCGAGTACTTC. This encodes CASSQGDSTIEYF. The full variable domain, rest sourced from reference TRBV14 and TRBJ2-4, is EAGVTQFPSHSVIEKGQTVTLRCDPISGHDNLYWYRRVMGKEIKFLLHFVKESKQDESGMPNNRFLAERTGGTYSTLKVQPAELEDSGVYFCASSQGDSTIEYFGAGTRLSVL.

About this clone itself: Other nucleotide sequences in the sample specify the same CDR3. The gene calls are TRBV11-3 and TRBJ2-2; D is unresolved. CDR1 and CDR2 (germline): SGHNT, YENEEA. The V end lost 2 bases, the J end lost 5 bases, and 15 bases lay between the germline ends. CDR3 length: 16 residues. The CDR3 region is CASSLSAGLNTGELFF. DNA of the CDR3: TGTGCCAGCAGCTTATCGGCAGGCCTGAATACCGGGGAGCTGTTTTTT.

V and J are TRBV6-1 and TRBJ2-5, with 8 bases aligning to TRBD2. Germline V CDR1 and CDR2: MNHNS, SASEGT. CDR3 size: 15 residues. J lost 5 bases, V lost 2 bases, and 7 bases had no gene match. CDR3 amino acids: CASSESEREWETQYF. The CDR3 DNA reads TGTGCCAGCAGTGAATCGGAGCGGGAGTGGGAGACCCAGTACTTC.

This sequence joins TRBV10-3 and TRBJ1-3; no clear D. V shed 10 bases and J shed 0 bases, with 10 bases lying between them. CDR1 and CDR2 (germline): ENHRY, SYGVKD. The CDR3 is made up of 13 amino acids. CDR3 bases: TGTGCCAGTTTTCTTGCCTCTGGAAACACCATATATTTT. It is translated as CASFLASGNTIYF.

The genes are TRBV7-2 and TRBJ1-3; 9 bases are shared with TRBD1. In germline, CDR1 is SGHTA, CDR2 FQGNSA. V shed 3 bases, J shed 4 bases, and the junction held 4 bases outside the gene matches. The CDR3 spans 15 residues. As DNA, the CDR3 is TGTGCCAGCAGCTTCAGACAGGGGGAAGGAAACACCATATATTTT. Amino acid sequence: CASSFRQGEGNTIYF.

The chain couples TRBV6-5 to TRBJ2-5; unclear D gene. The CDR3 consists of 13 residues. Germline CDR1 MNHEY, CDR2 SVGAGI. Trimming took 6 bases from V and 5 from J, leaving 13 bases between them. CDR3 bases: TGTGCCAGCAGACGGACCCCGGATGAGACCCAGTACTTC. This encodes CASRRTPDETQYF.

The gene calls are TRBV19 and TRBJ2-7, with 7 bases matching TRBD2. The CDR3 is made up of 15 amino acids. V shed 3 bases, J shed 0 bases, and the junction held 5 bases outside the gene matches. In germline, CDR1 is LNHDA, CDR2 SQIVND (reference sequence). Here the CDR3 DNA reads TGTGCCAGTAGTATTAGGGACTATGGCTCCTACGAGCAGTACTTC. Translating gives CASSIRDYGSYEQYF. Combining the CDR3 with reference TRBV19 and TRBJ2-7 gives the whole variable domain DGGITQSPKYLFRKEGQNVTLSCEQNLNHDAMYWYRQDPGQGLRLIYYSQIVNDFQKGDIAEGYSVSREKKESFPLTVTSAQKNPTAFYLCASSIRDYGSYEQYFGPGTRLTVT.

This chain connects TRBV7-3 to TRBJ2-3, with TRBD2 matching 8 bases. CDR1 and CDR2 from the germline V gene are SGHTA and FQGTGA. V dropped 2 bases and J dropped 8; count of bases not matched to a gene: 3. The CDR3 is 13 residues long. The CDR3 DNA sequence: TGTGCCAGCAGCTTATCTGCGGGGGGTACGCAGTATTTT. Protein product: CASSLSAGGTQYF.

A single count supports this clone. This chain joins TRBV5-1 and TRBJ1-1; no firm D call. CDR1 is SGHRS and CDR2 is YFSETQ in the germline V gene. The CDR3 is 14 amino acids. V dropped 6 bases and J dropped 0 bases, with 12 bases sitting between them. The CDR3: CASTADGLNTEAFF. CDR3 nucleotides: TGCGCCAGCACCGCCGACGGACTGAACACTGAAGCTTTCTTT.

The chain uses TRBV7-8 and TRBJ1-3; the D gene is possibly TRBD1 (5 bases). Germline loops: CDR1 SGHVS, CDR2 FQNEAQ. Between the trimmed V and J ends, which lost 3 bases and 5 bases, there was a span of 11 bases. This CDR3 comprises 14 residues. This CDR3 is CASSFSGARNTIYF. The CDR3 nucleotides read TGTGCCAGCAGCTTTTCTGGGGCAAGAAACACCATATATTTT.

The chain combines TRBV25-1 with TRBJ1-2; possible D gene TRBD1, 5 bases. V lost 6 bases and J lost 0, with 17 bases in between. The CDR3 is 16 amino acids. The germline CDR1 and CDR2 sequences are MGHDK and SYGVNS. CDR3 sequence: CASSPGGAAANYGYTF. CDR3 bases: TGTGCCAGCAGCCCCGGTGGGGCCGCCGCTAACTATGGCTACACCTTC.

The V and J genes are TRBV30 and TRBJ2-3, with D perhaps matching TRBD2 (5 bases). Germline loops: CDR1 GTSNPN, CDR2 SVGIG (reference sequence). The germline V and J ends were trimmed by 5 bases and 0 bases, with 12 bases remaining between them. The CDR3 is made up of 14 amino acids. The CDR3 loop reads CAWARDASTDTQYF. CDR3 DNA: TGTGCCTGGGCCCGGGATGCTAGCACAGATACGCAGTATTTT.

This chain links TRBV18 with TRBJ2-3; the match to TRBD1 covers 7 bases. The CDR3 runs 17 residues. Germline assignment: CDR1 KGHSH and CDR2 LQKENI. V gave up 1 base and J gave up 1 base; unmatched junction bases: 8. The CDR3 DNA reads as TGTGCCAGCTCACCACTGCCCAGGACAGGAGGCACAGATACGCAGTATTTT. It codes for CASSPLPRTGGTDTQYF.

J is TRBJ1-1 and V is TRBV27, with TRBD1 as a possible D gene (5 bases). Germline CDR1 is MNHEY and CDR2 is SMNVEV (reference sequence). This CDR3 region has 15 residues. The V end was cut by 4 bases, the J end by 10 bases, with 22 bases between. The CDR3 DNA follows: TGTGCCAGCAGTTCCCGTCTGGGGGGTCCTGGTGGAGCTTTCTTT. Translated, it gives CASSSRLGGPGGAFF.

The count of this clone is one. The chain carries TRBV11-2 and TRBJ2-5; D is possibly TRBD1 (6 bases). CDR1 is SGHAT and CDR2 is FQNNGV in the germline V gene. The V gene lost 3 bases and the J gene lost 5 bases, with 16 bases spanning the gap. CDR3 length: 15 amino acids. CDR3 DNA: TGTGCCAGCAGCTTGGGGGCTCAGGGTGGCGAGACCCAGTACTTC. Amino acids: CASSLGAQGGETQYF.

The chain recombines TRBV15 with TRBJ2-3; 10 bases align to TRBD1. V was clipped by 5 bases and J by 6 bases; unmatched bases: 5. Looked up from germline, CDR1 is LNHNV and CDR2 is YYDKDF (reference sequence). The CDR3 is 14 residues long. In DNA, the CDR3 is TGTGCCACCAGCCCTGACAGGGGGCGTGATACGCAGTATTTT. Protein sequence: CATSPDRGRDTQYF.

This sequence joins TRBV28 and TRBJ2-1; 8 bases match TRBD2. The CDR3 length is 15 residues. Germline V CDR1 and CDR2: MDHEN, SYDVKM. V shed 8 bases and J 2 bases; nucleotides not matched to a gene: 8. The CDR3 sequence is CASYLAGKPYNEQFF. The CDR3 region has the DNA TGTGCCAGCTATTTAGCGGGAAAGCCCTACAATGAGCAGTTCTTC.

This chain links TRBV27 with TRBJ2-2; 15 bases match TRBD2. The CDR3 runs 17 residues. Per the germline V gene, CDR1 is MNHEY and CDR2 is SMNVEV (reference sequence). V trimming: 6 bases; J trimming: 3 bases; junction bases outside the gene matches: 5. This CDR3 is CASRRTSGRGDTGELFF. The CDR3 coding sequence is TGTGCCAGCAGACGGACTAGCGGGAGGGGGGACACCGGGGAGCTGTTTTTT.